This T cell receptor (beta chain) stems from a study of T cells in Graves' hyperthyroidism and ophthalmopathy (dated by TCRdb to about 2019). With regard to the full study: Peripheral blood was collected at initial diagnosis, before any treatment. The 75 to 100 discovery patients were randomly split 7:3 into training and test sets. TCR V-J signatures able to tell the groups apart were searched for in a discovery cohort of 90 to 100 patients, of whom 43 had Graves' ophthalmopathy and 55 to 60 had stable Graves' hyperthyroidism. Following sampling, methimazole starting at 30 mg daily was given to hyperthyroidism patients, and high-dose intravenous methylprednisolone was given to ophthalmopathy patients. In addition, the study compared T-cell repertoires in thyroid tissue and in blood from about six Graves' hyperthyroidism patients. Prospective prediction of ophthalmopathy was tested in an independent validation cohort of 18 to 20 hyperthyroidism patients and 17 patients who later progressed to ophthalmopathy. The paper describes TCR Vbeta CDR3 sequencing of 120 to 150 peripheral blood samples, made up of 40 to 45 ophthalmopathy patients, 70 to 75 hyperthyroidism patients and about 17 progressor patients.

Graves' hyperthyroidism was defined as stable when no progression to ophthalmopathy occurred over 18 months of follow-up. Hyperthyroidism patients were aged 18 to 65 years and newly diagnosed, with disease duration of less than 2 months. Patients with uncontrolled infections, other autoimmune diseases, pregnancy or lactation were excluded. Diagnoses relied on clinical symptoms, serum thyroxine and TRAb, thyroid ultrasound and orbital computed tomography. Ficoll-Paque density gradient centrifugation was used to isolate PBMCs from about 10 ml of fresh peripheral blood. Total RNA was extracted with Trizol reagent, and quality was checked on an Agilent 2100 Bioanalyzer. The TCR beta CDR3 regions were amplified from the RNA transcripts. For the first round of RT-PCR on the TCR CDR3, the HTBI primer set was used together with the Qiagen OneStep RT-PCR kit. Libraries were constructed in a second round of multiplex PCR, after which size selection and purification were performed. Libraries were sequenced paired-end with 100 bp reads on an Illumina HiSeq2000. As for how the authors treated the data: SOAPnuke was used to process the raw data, removing reads that contained adapters or uncalled bases, had a mean Phred below 15, or lacked an exact match to the constant primer or identifier. COPE v1.2.5 was used to merge high-quality paired reads, and clonotypes were defined as unique nucleotide sequences. MiTCR v1.1 was used to align clonotypes to the IMGT TRBV, TRBD and TRBJ reference segments. Analysis was restricted to V-J combinations with a frequency above 0.0001, which covered 99% to 99.2% of repertoires. A TCS score was defined as the ratio of F50 (clonal expansion) to E x V (chaos), with BLOSUM62-based TCRdist applied between CDR3 peptides within each V-J. Welch's t-statistics and random forest reduced around 520 V-J features to 13, which were used in a naive Bayes classifier (R e1071). TCRdb reworked the public reads: Q25 trimming with fastp, MiXCR clone assembly, productive beta chains retained. Rows matching on CDR3 protein sequence are summarized as one entry with the most common DNA and genes. The V and J calls come from TCRdb's annotation, not from the publication. A total of a few hundred thousand distinct CDR3 sequences appear in this sample, roughly 13% of them only once. 4% to 6.5% of the sample is in the top ten clones.

Overall study results and their limits: A 13 V-J signature model separated ophthalmopathy from stable hyperthyroidism, with roughly 88% sensitivity and 81.08% specificity in cross-validation and 80%/75% in testing. During validation, the model predicted progression to ophthalmopathy a median of around six months ahead of onset, with approximately 71% sensitivity and under 85% specificity. Most expanded thyroid clonotypes (frequency above 0.001) were also detected in blood, a finding suggesting that blood repertoires may reflect thyroid immune responses. Sample size was not statistically predetermined, and investigators were not blinded to group allocation.

In this sample, this clonotype turned up many times. Its antigen is still unknown. No base-level quality is on record; no much larger clone is a single base apart. The clonotype originates from a woman aged 18 to 35 with Graves' hyperthyroidism. Sequences were obtained from blood.

The DNA reads as follows: TGTGCCAGCAATAGCGGGAGGACCTCCTACAATGAGCAGTTCTTC. Translated, it gives CASNSGRTSYNEQFF. The chain is assembled from TRBV9 and TRBJ2-1; 10 junctional bases match TRBD2. CDR1 and CDR2 are read off the germline V gene as SGDLS and YYNGEE. The CDR3 runs 15 amino acids, cysteine and phenylalanine included. Just the 45-base CDR3 DNA is kept, in frame starting at base 1. The germline V end is reduced by 6 bases and the J end by 0 bases; junction bases left unmatched: 3.